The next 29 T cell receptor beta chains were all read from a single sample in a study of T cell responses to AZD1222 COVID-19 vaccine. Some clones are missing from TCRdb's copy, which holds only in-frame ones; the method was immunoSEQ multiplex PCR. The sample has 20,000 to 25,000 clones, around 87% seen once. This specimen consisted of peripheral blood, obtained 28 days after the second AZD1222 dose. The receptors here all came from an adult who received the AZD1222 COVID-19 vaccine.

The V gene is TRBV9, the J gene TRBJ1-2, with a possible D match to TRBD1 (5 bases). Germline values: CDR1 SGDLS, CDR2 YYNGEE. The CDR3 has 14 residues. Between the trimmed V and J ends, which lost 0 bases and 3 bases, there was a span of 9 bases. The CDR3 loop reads CASSVGVGDYGYTF. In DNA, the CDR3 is TGTGCCAGCAGCGTAGGGGTAGGGGACTATGGCTACACCTTC. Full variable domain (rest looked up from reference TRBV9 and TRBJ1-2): DSGVTQTPKHLITATGQRVTLRCSPRSGDLSVYWYQQSLDQGLQFLIQYYNGEERAKGNILERFSAQQFPDLHSELNLSSLELGDSALYFCASSVGVGDYGYTFGSGTRLTVV.

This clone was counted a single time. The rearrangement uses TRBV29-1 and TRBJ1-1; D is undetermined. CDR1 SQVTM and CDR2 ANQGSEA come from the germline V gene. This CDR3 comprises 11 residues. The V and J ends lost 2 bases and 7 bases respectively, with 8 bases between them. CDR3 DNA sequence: TGCAGCGTTGAAAAAGGGATTGAAGCTTTCTTT. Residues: CSVEKGIEAFF.

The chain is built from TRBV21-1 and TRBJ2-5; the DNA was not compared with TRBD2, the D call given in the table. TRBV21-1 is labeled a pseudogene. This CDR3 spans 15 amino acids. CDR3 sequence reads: CASSPQGPGGETQYF. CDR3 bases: TGTGCCAGCAGCCCACAGGGACCGGGGGGGGAGACCCAGTACTTC.

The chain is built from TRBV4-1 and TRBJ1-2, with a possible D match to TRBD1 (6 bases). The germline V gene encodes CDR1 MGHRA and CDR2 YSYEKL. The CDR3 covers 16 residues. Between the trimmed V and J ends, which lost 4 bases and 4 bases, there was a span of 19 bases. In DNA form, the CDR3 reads TGCGCCAGCAGCCCGGGTACCGGGACAAACTTCTATGGCTACACCTTC. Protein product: CASSPGTGTNFYGYTF.

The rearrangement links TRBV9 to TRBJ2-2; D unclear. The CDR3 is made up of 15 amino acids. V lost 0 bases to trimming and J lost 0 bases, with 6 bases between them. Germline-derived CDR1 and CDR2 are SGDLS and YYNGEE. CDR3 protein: CASSVDAANTGELFF. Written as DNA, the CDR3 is TGTGCCAGCAGCGTAGACGCAGCGAACACCGGGGAGCTGTTTTTT.

This CDR3 reads CAWTSDTQYF. CDR3 DNA sequence: TGTGCCTGGACTTCGGATACGCAGTATTTT. The chain recombines TRBV30 with TRBJ2-3; no clear D. Per germline, CDR1 GTSNPN and CDR2 SVGIG (reference sequence). Trimming cost V 4 bases and J 6 bases, with 5 bases left between them. The CDR3 has 10 amino acids.

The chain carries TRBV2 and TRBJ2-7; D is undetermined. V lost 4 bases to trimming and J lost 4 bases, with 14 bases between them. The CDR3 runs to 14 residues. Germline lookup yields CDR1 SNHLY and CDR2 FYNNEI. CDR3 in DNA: TGTGCCAGCAGTGTCGGGCAGTCAGTGTACGAGCAGTACTTC. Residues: CASSVGQSVYEQYF.

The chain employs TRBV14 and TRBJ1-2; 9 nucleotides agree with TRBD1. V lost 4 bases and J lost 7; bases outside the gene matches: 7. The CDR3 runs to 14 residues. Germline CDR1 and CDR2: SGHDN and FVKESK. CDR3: CASSRDRGWFGYTF. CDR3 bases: TGTGCCAGCAGCCGAGACAGGGGGTGGTTTGGCTACACCTTC.

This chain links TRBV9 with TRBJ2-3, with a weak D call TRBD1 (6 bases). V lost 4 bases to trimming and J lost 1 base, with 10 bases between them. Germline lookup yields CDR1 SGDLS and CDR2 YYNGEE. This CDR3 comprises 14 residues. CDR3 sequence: CASSSHRGTDTQYF. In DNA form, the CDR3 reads TGTGCCAGCAGCTCACACAGGGGCACAGATACGCAGTATTTT.

The CDR3 spells CASSKDGPYEQYF. The CDR3 nucleotides are TGTGCCAGCAGCAAGGACGGGCCCTACGAGCAGTACTTC. J is TRBJ2-7 and V is TRBV7-3; D unresolved. The CDR3 is 13 amino acids. The V gene's germline CDR1 is SGHTA and CDR2 FQGTGA. V was cut by 5 bases and J by 2 bases, with 10 bases left in between.

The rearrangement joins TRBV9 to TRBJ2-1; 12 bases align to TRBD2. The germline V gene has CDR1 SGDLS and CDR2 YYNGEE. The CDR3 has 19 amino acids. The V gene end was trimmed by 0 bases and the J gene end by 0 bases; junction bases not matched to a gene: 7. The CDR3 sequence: CASSVAMGLAGSSYNEQFF. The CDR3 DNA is TGTGCCAGCAGCGTAGCTATGGGACTAGCGGGCAGCTCCTACAATGAGCAGTTCTTC.

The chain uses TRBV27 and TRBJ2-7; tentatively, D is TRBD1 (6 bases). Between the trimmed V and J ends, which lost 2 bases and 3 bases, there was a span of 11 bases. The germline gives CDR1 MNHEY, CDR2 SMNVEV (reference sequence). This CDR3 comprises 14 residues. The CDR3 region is CASSLTWTDYEQYF. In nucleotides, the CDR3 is TGTGCCAGCAGTTTAACATGGACAGACTACGAGCAGTACTTC.

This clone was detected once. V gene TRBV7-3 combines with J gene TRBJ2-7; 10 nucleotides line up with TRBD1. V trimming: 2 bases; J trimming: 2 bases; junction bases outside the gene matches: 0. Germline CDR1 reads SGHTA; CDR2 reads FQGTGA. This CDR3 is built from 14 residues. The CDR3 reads CASSLGQGAYEQYF. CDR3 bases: TGTGCCAGCAGCTTAGGACAGGGGGCCTACGAGCAGTACTTC.

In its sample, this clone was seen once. CDR3 amino acids: CASSERCPEYGSGDMNSPLHF. The DNA of the CDR3 is TGTGCCAGCAGCGAACGTTGTCCTGAGTACGGGAGTGGAGATATGAATTCACCCCTCCACTTT. The rearrangement uses TRBV21-1 and TRBJ1-6. TRBV21-1 is a listed pseudogene. CDR3 length: 21 residues.

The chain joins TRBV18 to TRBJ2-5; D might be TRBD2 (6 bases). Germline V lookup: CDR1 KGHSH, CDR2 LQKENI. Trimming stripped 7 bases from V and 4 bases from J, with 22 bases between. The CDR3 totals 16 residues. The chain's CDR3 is CASLQLSGTVLETQYF. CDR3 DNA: TGTGCCAGCTTACAACTTAGCGGAACGGTATTAGAGACCCAGTACTTC.

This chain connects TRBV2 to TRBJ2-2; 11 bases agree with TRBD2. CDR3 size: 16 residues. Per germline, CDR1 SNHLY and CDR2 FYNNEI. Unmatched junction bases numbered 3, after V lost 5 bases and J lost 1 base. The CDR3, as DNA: TGTGCCAGCAGTCAGACTAGCGGGATGAACACCGGGGAGCTGTTTTTT. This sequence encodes CASSQTSGMNTGELFF.

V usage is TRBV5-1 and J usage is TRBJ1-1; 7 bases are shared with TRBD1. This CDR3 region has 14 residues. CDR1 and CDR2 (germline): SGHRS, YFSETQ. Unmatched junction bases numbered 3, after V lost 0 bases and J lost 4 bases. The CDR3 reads CASSLVPGGTEAFF. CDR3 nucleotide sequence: TGCGCCAGCAGCTTGGTCCCAGGGGGCACTGAAGCTTTCTTT.

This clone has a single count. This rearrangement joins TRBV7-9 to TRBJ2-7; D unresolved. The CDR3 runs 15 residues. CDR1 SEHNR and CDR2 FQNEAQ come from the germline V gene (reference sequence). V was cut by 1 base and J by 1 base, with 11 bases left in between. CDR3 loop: CASSLGMGLSYEQYF. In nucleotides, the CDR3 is TGTGCCAGCAGCTTAGGGATGGGCCTTTCCTACGAGCAGTACTTC.

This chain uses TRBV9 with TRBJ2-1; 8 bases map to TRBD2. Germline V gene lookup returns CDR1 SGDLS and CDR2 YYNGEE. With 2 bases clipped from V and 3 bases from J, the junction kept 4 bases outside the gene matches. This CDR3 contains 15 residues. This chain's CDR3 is CASSVDTSGYNEQFF. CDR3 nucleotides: TGTGCCAGCAGCGTCGACACTAGCGGCTACAATGAGCAGTTCTTC.

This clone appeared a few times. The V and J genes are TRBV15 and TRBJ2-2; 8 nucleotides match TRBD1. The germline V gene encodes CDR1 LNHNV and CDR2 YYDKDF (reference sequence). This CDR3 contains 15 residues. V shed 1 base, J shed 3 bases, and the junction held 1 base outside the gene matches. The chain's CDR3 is CATSRGQGHTGELFF. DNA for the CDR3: TGTGCCACCAGCAGAGGACAGGGGCACACCGGGGAGCTGTTTTTT.

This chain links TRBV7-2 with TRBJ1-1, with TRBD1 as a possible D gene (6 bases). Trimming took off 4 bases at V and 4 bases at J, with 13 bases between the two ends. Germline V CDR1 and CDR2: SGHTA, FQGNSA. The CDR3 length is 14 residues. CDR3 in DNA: TGTGCCAGCAGCTCACAGGGATCTATCACTGAAGCTTTCTTT. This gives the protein CASSSQGSITEAFF.

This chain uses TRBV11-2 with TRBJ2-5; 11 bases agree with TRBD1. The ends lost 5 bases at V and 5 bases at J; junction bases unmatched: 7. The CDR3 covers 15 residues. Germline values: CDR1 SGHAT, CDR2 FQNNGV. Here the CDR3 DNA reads TGTGCCAGCAGCAGAAGGACAGGGGGCATCGAGACCCAGTACTTC. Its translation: CASSRRTGGIETQYF.

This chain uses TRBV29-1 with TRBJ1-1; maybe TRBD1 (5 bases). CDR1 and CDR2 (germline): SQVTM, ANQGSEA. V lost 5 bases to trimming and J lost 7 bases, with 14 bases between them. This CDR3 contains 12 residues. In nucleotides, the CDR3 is TGCAGCGTTCAGTGGCAGGGCCTTGAAGCTTTCTTT. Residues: CSVQWQGLEAFF.

This chain's CDR3 is CASSESKGERGYTF. For the CDR3, the DNA is TGCGCCAGCAGTGAGTCAAAAGGGGAGCGTGGCTACACCTTC. The chain employs TRBV10-2 and TRBJ1-2; the D gene is possibly TRBD1 (5 bases). Trimming took off 0 bases at V and 7 bases at J, with 12 bases between the two ends. Germline CDR1 and CDR2: WSHSY and SAAADI. The CDR3 is 14 residues long.

The CDR3: CASSPPLAGGSYEQYF. The CDR3 DNA follows: TGTGCCAGCAGCCCCCCCCTAGCGGGAGGATCCTACGAGCAGTACTTC. The V call is TRBV11-2, the J call TRBJ2-7, with 11 bases fitting TRBD2. This CDR3 is built from 16 residues. Trimming at V came to 5 bases and at J to 1 base, leaving 7 bases not matched to a gene. Looked up from germline, CDR1 is SGHAT and CDR2 is FQNNGV.

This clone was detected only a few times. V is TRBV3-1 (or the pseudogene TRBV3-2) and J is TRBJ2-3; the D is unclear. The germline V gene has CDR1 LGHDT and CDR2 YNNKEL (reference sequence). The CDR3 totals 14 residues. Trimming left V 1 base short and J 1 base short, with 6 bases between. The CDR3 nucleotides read TGTGCCAGCAGCCAAGGGGAAGGCACAGATACGCAGTATTTT. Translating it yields CASSQGEGTDTQYF.

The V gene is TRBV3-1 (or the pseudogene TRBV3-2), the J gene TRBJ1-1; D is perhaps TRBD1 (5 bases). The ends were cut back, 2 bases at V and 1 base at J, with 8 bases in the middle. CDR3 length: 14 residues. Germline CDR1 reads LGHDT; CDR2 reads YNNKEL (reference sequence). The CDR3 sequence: CASSQLGGNTEAFF. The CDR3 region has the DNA TGTGCCAGCAGCCAACTGGGGGGGAACACTGAAGCTTTCTTT.

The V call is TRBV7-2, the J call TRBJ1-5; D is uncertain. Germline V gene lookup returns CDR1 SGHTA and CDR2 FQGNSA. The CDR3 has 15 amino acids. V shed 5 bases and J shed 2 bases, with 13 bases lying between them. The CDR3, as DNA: TGTGCCAGCAGCCGGTCGGTCGGGGGCAATCAGCCCCAGCATTTT. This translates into CASSRSVGGNQPQHF.

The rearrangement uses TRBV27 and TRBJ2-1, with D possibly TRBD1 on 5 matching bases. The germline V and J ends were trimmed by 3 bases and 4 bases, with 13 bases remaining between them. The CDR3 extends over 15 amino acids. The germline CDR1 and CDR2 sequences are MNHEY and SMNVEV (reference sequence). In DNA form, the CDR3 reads TGTGCCAGCAGTTTGATGGCAGGGCAATACAATGAGCAGTTCTTC. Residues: CASSLMAGQYNEQFF.